What follows are 19 T cell receptor beta chains derived from one specimen sequenced in a study of blood T cell repertoires in COVID-19. The repertoire was sequenced with immunoSEQ multiplex PCR; TCRdb's copy has only in-frame clones and lacks some. Counted here are some 150,000 clones, roughly 89% occurring once; the ten biggest clones make up over 0.75%. Sequencing was performed on peripheral blood. These receptors came from a woman aged 50 to 65 with acute or convalescent COVID-19.

Worth noting for this clone: One junction end disagrees with the germline gene, perhaps due to a read error. The chain carries TRBV14 and TRBJ1-3; D is ambiguous. Per the germline V gene, CDR1 is SGHDN and CDR2 is FVKESK. The CDR3 has 13 amino acids. This CDR3 is CASSQDRWPVENF. DNA of the CDR3: TGTGCCAGCAGCCAAGACAGGTGGCCTGTTGAGAATTTT. The full variable domain, its missing parts supplied by reference TRBV14 and TRBJ1-3, is EAGVTQFPSHSVIEKGQTVTLRCDPISGHDNLYWYRRVMGKEIKFLLHFVKESKQDESGMPNNRFLAERTGGTYSTLKVQPAELEDSGVYFCASSQDRWPVENFGEGSWLTVV.

This chain joins TRBV13 and TRBJ1-1; TRBD1 matches at 8 bases. The ends lost 5 bases at V and 4 bases at J; junction bases unmatched: 9. Germline assignment: CDR1 PRHDT and CDR2 FYEKMQ (reference sequence). The CDR3 sequence is 15 residues long. CDR3 DNA sequence: TGTGCCAGCAGCCCCGAGACAGGGGCGGGCACTGAAGCTTTCTTT. Translation gives CASSPETGAGTEAFF.

This clone appeared a single time. The chain joins TRBV6-5 to TRBJ1-2, with D perhaps matching TRBD1 (6 bases). The CDR3 covers 13 residues. Trimming stripped 8 bases from V and 7 bases from J, with 17 bases between. Germline loops: CDR1 MNHEY, CDR2 SVGAGI. CDR3 nucleotide sequence: TGTGCCAGCCGGTTCGAGGGGGTTCGTGGCTACACCTTC. Amino acid sequence: CASRFEGVRGYTF.

This clone appeared once. This chain links TRBV18 with TRBJ2-7; D is perhaps TRBD2 (6 bases). V was clipped by 3 bases and J by 1 base, with 10 bases between them. Germline assignment: CDR1 KGHSH and CDR2 LQKENI. This CDR3 is 14 amino acids long. The CDR3 here is CASSPGLASYEQYF. DNA for the CDR3: TGTGCCAGCTCACCGGGACTTGCATCCTACGAGCAGTACTTC.

The chain combines TRBV7-2 with TRBJ1-4; 7 positions agree with TRBD1. The CDR3 length is 14 residues. J was trimmed by 0 bases and V by 5 bases; bases with no gene match: 0. Germline CDR1 is SGHTA and CDR2 is FQGNSA. The CDR3 DNA reads as TGTGCCAGCAGCACAGGGGCAACTAATGAAAAACTGTTTTTT. This translates into CASSTGATNEKLFF.

The V and J genes are TRBV11-2 and TRBJ1-1; D possibly corresponds to TRBD1 (6 bases). This CDR3 contains 14 residues. Trimming pared 1 base from V and 5 bases from J, leaving 11 bases between. Germline CDR1 reads SGHAT; CDR2 reads FQNNGV. CDR3 nucleotide sequence: TGTGCCAGCAGCTTAGCACAGGGAGGGACTGAAGCTTTCTTT. This sequence encodes CASSLAQGGTEAFF.

The rearrangement uses TRBV27 and TRBJ1-2, with 10 bases that match TRBD1. This CDR3 is built from 17 residues. V was clipped by 3 bases and J by 6 bases; unmatched bases: 13. The germline V gene has CDR1 MNHEY and CDR2 SMNVEV (reference sequence). The CDR3 protein is CASSFLGQGTTFHGYTF. CDR3 nucleotide sequence: TGTGCCAGCAGTTTTCTGGGACAGGGGACCACTTTTCATGGCTACACCTTC.

This sequence joins TRBV18 and TRBJ2-5; 9 nucleotides agree with TRBD1. The ends lost 5 bases at V and 0 bases at J; junction bases unmatched: 10. The length of the CDR3 is 17 residues. Germline loops: CDR1 KGHSH, CDR2 LQKENI. CDR3 DNA sequence: TGTGCCAGCTCATCTACTCCGGGACAGGGCTACCAAGAGACCCAGTACTTC. Translating gives CASSSTPGQGYQETQYF.

Only a few counts were recorded for this clone. The chain recombines TRBV7-8 with TRBJ1-3; TRBD1 might be the D (5 bases). Per the germline V gene, CDR1 is SGHVS and CDR2 is FQNEAQ. Trimming took off 3 bases at V and 4 bases at J, with 7 bases between the two ends. This CDR3 spans 13 amino acids. The CDR3 region has the DNA TGTGCCAGCAGCTTGGGACTCGGAAACACCATATATTTT. Translation gives CASSLGLGNTIYF.

V is TRBV29-1 and J is TRBJ2-1; D perhaps matches TRBD2 (7 bases). Trimming shortened V by 4 bases and J by 6 bases, and 16 bases separated the two germline ends. The CDR3 contains 14 residues. Germline V gene data show CDR1 as SQVTM and CDR2 as ANQGSEA. In nucleotides, the CDR3 is TGCAGCGTTGCCCGTGTCGGGGGGCCCAATGAGCAGTTCTTC. Encoded protein: CSVARVGGPNEQFF.

The J gene is TRBJ2-3, the V gene TRBV5-1; no reliable D call. Germline-derived CDR1 and CDR2 are SGHRS and YFSETQ. Trimming took 2 bases from V and 3 from J, leaving 4 bases between them. The CDR3 consists of 12 residues. This CDR3 is CASSFVTDTQYF. CDR3 nucleotides: TGCGCCAGCAGCTTCGTAACAGATACGCAGTATTTT.

The CDR3 spells CASSLVYDRRTEAFF. CDR3 bases: TGCGCCAGCAGCTTGGTCTATGACAGGCGCACTGAAGCTTTCTTT. The V and J genes are TRBV5-1 and TRBJ1-1; maybe TRBD1 (6 bases). Trimming took off 0 bases at V and 4 bases at J, with 13 bases between the two ends. CDR1 is SGHRS and CDR2 is YFSETQ in the germline V gene. CDR3 length: 15 amino acids. The full variable domain, its missing parts supplied by reference TRBV5-1 and TRBJ1-1, is KAGVTQTPRYLIKTRGQQVTLSCSPISGHRSVSWYQQTPGQGLQFLFEYFSETQRNKGNFPGRFSGRQFSNSRSEMNVSTLELGDSALYLCASSLVYDRRTEAFFGQGTRLTVV.

The chain carries TRBV5-1 and TRBJ2-7; 8 nucleotides match TRBD1. With 3 bases clipped from V and 2 bases from J, the junction kept 13 bases outside the gene matches. Germline-derived CDR1 and CDR2 are SGHRS and YFSETQ. The CDR3 is 17 amino acids. CDR3 in DNA: TGCGCCAGCAGCTCGCGACCTGACAGGGGATTACCCTACGAGCAGTACTTC. It translates to CASSSRPDRGLPYEQYF. Looking up the rest from reference TRBV5-1 and TRBJ2-7 gives the full variable domain: KAGVTQTPRYLIKTRGQQVTLSCSPISGHRSVSWYQQTPGQGLQFLFEYFSETQRNKGNFPGRFSGRQFSNSRSEMNVSTLELGDSALYLCASSSRPDRGLPYEQYFGPGTRLTVT.

The J gene is TRBJ1-1, the V gene TRBV10-1, with D possibly TRBD1 on 5 matching bases. CDR1 is WNHNN and CDR2 is SYGVQD in the germline V gene (reference sequence). V was pared by 7 bases and J by 2 bases, with 11 bases between. The CDR3 covers 13 residues. This CDR3 is CASKKDKNTEAFF. CDR3 DNA: TGCGCCAGCAAAAAGGACAAAAACACTGAAGCTTTCTTT.

This rearrangement joins TRBV27 to TRBJ2-7, with TRBD1 matching 11 bases. V trimming: 4 bases; J trimming: 5 bases; junction bases outside the gene matches: 4. Germline values: CDR1 MNHEY, CDR2 SMNVEV (reference sequence). This CDR3 is built from 14 residues. CDR3 DNA sequence: TGTGCCAGCAGTTCGGGACAGGGGGACCACGAGCAGTACTTC. Protein sequence: CASSSGQGDHEQYF.

The V and J genes are TRBV19 and TRBJ2-1, with a possible D match to TRBD2 (6 bases). V lost 6 bases, J lost 7 bases, and 16 bases lay in between. The germline V gene encodes CDR1 LNHDA and CDR2 SQIVND (reference sequence). The CDR3 is 14 amino acids. The CDR3 sequence: CASRVRDGLNEQFF. As DNA, the CDR3 is TGTGCCAGTAGGGTACGGGACGGACTAAATGAGCAGTTCTTC.

This chain connects TRBV19 to TRBJ2-1, with 10 bases aligning to TRBD2. After removal of 9 bases from V and 6 bases from J, the junction contained 11 bases not matched to a gene. Germline CDR1 and CDR2: LNHDA and SQIVND (reference sequence). The CDR3 is 15 residues long. This CDR3 is CASRSGRAIVNEQFF. CDR3 DNA sequence: TGTGCCAGCAGGAGCGGGAGGGCCATCGTCAATGAGCAGTTCTTC.

The V and J genes are TRBV30 and TRBJ2-7, with 7 bases matching TRBD2. Germline CDR1 and CDR2: GTSNPN and SVGIG (reference sequence). J was trimmed by 1 base and V by 3 bases; bases with no gene match: 6. This CDR3 spans 14 amino acids. CDR3 protein: CAWSQGLFSYEQYF. DNA of the CDR3: TGTGCCTGGAGCCAGGGACTATTTTCCTACGAGCAGTACTTC.

The chain recombines TRBV19 with TRBJ2-7; 9 positions match TRBD1. The CDR3 has 15 residues. After removal of 6 bases from V and 5 bases from J, the junction contained 11 bases not matched to a gene. Germline V gene lookup returns CDR1 LNHDA and CDR2 SQIVND (reference sequence). The CDR3 DNA reads as TGTGCCAGTAGCCGGGGGACAGGGAGGAATGACGAGCAGTACTTC. It encodes CASSRGTGRNDEQYF.